The 26 T cell receptor beta chains given below trace back to one sample, sequenced in a study of monozygotic twins with inflammatory bowel disease. With the 5' RACE reads reprocessed, TCRdb shows one record per CDR3 protein and no DNA. This listing includes 70,000 to 95,000 distinct CDR3 sequences. The specimen sequenced was blood. Receptors were obtained from a human donor with ulcerative colitis or Crohn's disease, or a healthy co-twin of an affected twin (not recorded which).

This chain connects TRBV6-5 to TRBJ2-7. Germline-derived CDR1 and CDR2 are MNHEY and SVGAGI. The CDR3 consists of 14 residues. The chain's CDR3 is CASSHRGATYEQYF.

The chain has TRBV7-9 and TRBJ1-2. CDR1 is SEHNR and CDR2 is FQNEAQ in the germline V gene (reference sequence). The CDR3 is 16 residues long. The CDR3 protein is CASSLASAQVGYGYTF.

V gene TRBV11-3 combines with J gene TRBJ2-1; lacking DNA, the TRBD1 call made by TCRdb goes unchecked. The CDR3 has 16 amino acids. Germline values: CDR1 SGHNT, CDR2 YENEEA. This CDR3 reads CASSLGGQGSYNEQFF.

The rearrangement uses TRBV20-1 and TRBJ1-1. The CDR3 is made up of 11 amino acids. From germline, CDR1 is DFQATT and CDR2 SNEGSKA (reference sequence). CDR3 residues: CSATGYTEAFF.

V gene TRBV6-1 combines with J gene TRBJ2-1; there is no DNA to check the TCRdb D call of TRBD2. Germline CDR1 and CDR2: MNHNS and SASEGT. This CDR3 region has 14 residues. This chain's CDR3 is CASRLAGGKDEQFF.

The genes are TRBV4-2 and TRBJ1-4; TCRdb proposes TRBD1, but this gene call is untestable without DNA. This CDR3 has 16 amino acids. Germline V gene data show CDR1 as LGHNA and CDR2 as YNFKEQ. The CDR3: CASSPSRGETNEKLFF.

The rearrangement links TRBV19 to TRBJ2-6; TCRdb calls TRBD2, which cannot be checked without DNA. Germline CDR1 and CDR2: LNHDA and SQIVND (reference sequence). This CDR3 comprises 17 residues. This chain's CDR3 is CASSRGLYYSGANVLTF.

The chain uses TRBV6-1 and TRBJ1-6; TCRdb names TRBD1, which stays unverified in the absence of DNA. Germline V gene lookup returns CDR1 MNHNS and CDR2 SASEGT. The CDR3 sequence is 15 residues long. The CDR3 protein is CASSPVGQAYSPLHF.

This chain uses TRBV5-1 with TRBJ1-4; the TCRdb call, TRBD1, lacks DNA for checking. The CDR3 length is 15 residues. Per the germline V gene, CDR1 is SGHRS and CDR2 is YFSETQ. The CDR3 region is CASSSTTGQNEKLFF.

The V and J genes are TRBV27 and TRBJ2-5; TCRdb's D call, TRBD1, is unchecked because there is no DNA. There are 18 residues in the CDR3. Per germline, CDR1 MNHEY and CDR2 SMNVEV (reference sequence). The CDR3 reads CASSFRPPTGRGQETQYF.

The chain couples TRBV18 to TRBJ2-5. This CDR3 is 13 amino acids long. CDR1 and CDR2 (germline): KGHSH, LQKENI. CDR3 in amino acids: CASSTQAQETQYF.

V usage is TRBV18 and J usage is TRBJ1-3. Looked up from germline, CDR1 is KGHSH and CDR2 is LQKENI. CDR3 size: 15 residues. CDR3: CASSPPGETGNTIYF.

This chain uses TRBV3-1 with TRBJ1-1; TCRdb designates TRBD1, a call that cannot be tested without DNA. This CDR3 has 15 amino acids. The germline CDR1 and CDR2 sequences are LGHDT and YNNKEL (reference sequence). This CDR3 is CASSPTGTSGTEAFF.

V and J are TRBV6-1 and TRBJ1-5; TCRdb names TRBD1, which stays unverified in the absence of DNA. CDR1 is MNHNS, CDR2 SASEGT, per germline. The CDR3 loop spans 16 amino acids. The CDR3 reads CASSEMITGGLQPQHF.

The rearrangement links TRBV4-2 to TRBJ2-5. The CDR3 spans 16 residues. The germline CDR1 and CDR2 sequences are LGHNA and YNFKEQ. CDR3 sequence: CASSQVKKQGEPPQYF.

The J gene is TRBJ1-2, the V gene TRBV20-1; TCRdb outputs TRBD1, but without DNA this stays unchecked. This CDR3 is 15 amino acids long. CDR1 and CDR2 (germline): DFQATT, SNEGSKA (reference sequence). CDR3 amino acids: CSAARGDGVRYGYTF.

The chain uses TRBV29-1 and TRBJ2-7. The CDR3 is 13 amino acids. Germline V gene lookup returns CDR1 SQVTM and CDR2 ANQGSEA. This chain's CDR3 is CSVVIGPAYEQYF.

The V and J genes are TRBV5-4 and TRBJ2-5; with no DNA, the TCRdb D assignment of TRBD1 cannot be verified. Germline loops: CDR1 SGHNT, CDR2 YYREEE (reference sequence). The CDR3 sequence is 15 residues long. The chain's CDR3 is CASSPGTGERETQYF.

This CDR3 reads CASSTANYGYTF. The gene calls are TRBV6-1 and TRBJ1-2. This CDR3 has 12 amino acids. Germline V gene lookup returns CDR1 MNHNS and CDR2 SASEGT.

The CDR3 reads CASSAPLEDPNYGYTF. V gene TRBV9 combines with J gene TRBJ1-2. Germline lookup yields CDR1 SGDLS and CDR2 YYNGEE. The CDR3 length is 16 residues.

The chain recombines TRBV15 with TRBJ2-5. The CDR3 extends over 15 amino acids. Germline V gene sequence: CDR1 LNHNV, CDR2 YYDKDF (reference sequence). The CDR3: CATSRDSPESETQYF.

V usage is TRBV5-1 and J usage is TRBJ1-1. From germline, CDR1 is SGHRS and CDR2 YFSETQ. The CDR3 runs 13 residues. CDR3 amino acids: CASRLTENTEAFF.

This rearrangement joins TRBV7-6 to TRBJ1-5. The CDR3 is 13 residues long. CDR1 is SGHVS and CDR2 is FNYEAQ in the germline V gene. This CDR3 reads CASSLARNQPQHF.

The chain uses TRBV12-3 or TRBV12-4 and TRBJ2-1; TCRdb returns TRBD1, unconfirmable since there is no DNA. The CDR3 runs to 14 residues. CDR3 sequence: CASTSPGLISEQFF.

The chain employs TRBV18 and TRBJ1-5; as DNA is missing, the TRBD1 call by TCRdb cannot be tested. The CDR3 sequence is 14 residues long. The V gene's germline CDR1 is KGHSH and CDR2 LQKENI. This chain's CDR3 is CASSPGIPNQPQHF.

The gene calls are TRBV7-2 and TRBJ2-5; there is no DNA to check the TCRdb D call of TRBD2. CDR1 and CDR2 (germline): SGHTA, FQGNSA. The CDR3 length is 14 residues. CDR3 loop: CASGSGGFQETQYF.